Listed here are 26 T cell receptor beta chains from one sample, sequenced in a study of blood T cell repertoires in COVID-19. This table comes from immunoSEQ multiplex PCR, and its TCRdb copy is limited to in-frame clones, with some not included. The table lists roughly 140,000 clones, approximately 82% of them singletons. The sample was peripheral blood. The source is a woman between 50 and 59 years old in a cohort sampled during active or convalescent COVID-19.

The chain couples TRBV7-9 to TRBJ2-1; D not certain. Germline V gene lookup returns CDR1 SEHNR and CDR2 FQNEAQ (reference sequence). V lost 0 bases and J lost 8, with 5 bases in between. The CDR3 is 12 amino acids. CDR3 in DNA: TGTGCCAGCAGCTTAGCTGTCGATGAGCAGTTCTTC. This gives the protein CASSLAVDEQFF. The full variable domain, in which reference TRBV7-9 and TRBJ2-1 provide the parts outside the CDR3, is DTGVSQNPRHKITKRGQNVTFRCDPISEHNRLYWYRQTLGQGPEFLTYFQNEAQLEKSRLLSDRFSAERPKGSFSTLEIQRTEQGDSAMYLCASSLAVDEQFFGPGTRLTVL.

The chain employs TRBV27 and TRBJ1-3; no reliable D call. The CDR3 totals 14 residues. The V gene lost 5 bases and the J gene lost 6 bases, with 14 bases spanning the gap. The germline gives CDR1 MNHEY, CDR2 SMNVEV (reference sequence). As DNA, the CDR3 is TGTGCCAGCAGTGGGAGGGCCGGGGAAAACACCATATATTTT. Its protein product is CASSGRAGENTIYF.

This clone occurred once. This chain links TRBV29-1 with TRBJ2-2; a possible D gene is TRBD2 (5 bases). CDR3 size: 15 residues. Germline CDR1 reads SQVTM; CDR2 reads ANQGSEA. Trimming cost V 6 bases and J 1 base, with 15 bases left between them. CDR3 DNA: TGCAGCGTCGGCGGGCTAGCTGAGAACACCGGGGAGCTGTTTTTT. Encoded protein: CSVGGLAENTGELFF.

The chain has TRBV19 and TRBJ1-5; D gene ambiguous. The CDR3 runs 17 residues. CDR1 and CDR2 (germline): LNHDA, SQIVND (reference sequence). With 3 bases removed from V and 0 bases from J, the gap between germline ends came to 15 bases. The CDR3 spells CASSIPQRHNSNQPQHF. The CDR3 DNA reads TGTGCCAGTAGTATCCCCCAGCGGCATAATAGCAATCAGCCCCAGCATTTT.

This clone showed up just a few times. The chain recombines TRBV3-1 (or the pseudogene TRBV3-2) with TRBJ2-2; 8 bases map to TRBD2. CDR3 length: 18 amino acids. V lost 1 base to trimming and J lost 0 bases; unmatched junction nucleotides: 7. Germline assignment: CDR1 LGHDT and CDR2 YNNKEL (reference sequence). The CDR3 DNA follows: TGTGCCAGCAGCCAAGCCCTCACTAGCGGCGCGAACACCGGGGAGCTGTTTTTT. This sequence encodes CASSQALTSGANTGELFF.

Notes on this clone: Compared with germline, one end of the junction differs, possibly owing to a read error. The chain uses TRBV24-1 and TRBJ1-1, with 8 bases lining up with TRBD1. The germline V gene has CDR1 KGHDR and CDR2 SFDVKD. The CDR3 has 13 amino acids. The CDR3 DNA is TGTGCCACCAGACAGGGGGTGAATACTGAAGCTTTCTTT. Translation: CATRQGVNTEAFF.

The J gene is TRBJ2-5, the V gene TRBV6-6; 8 bases are a match to TRBD1. V was pared by 1 base and J by 2 bases, with 6 bases of the junction left unmatched. The length of the CDR3 is 16 residues. The germline V gene has CDR1 MNHNY and CDR2 SVGAGI (reference sequence). The CDR3 region is CASSYYRGKGQETQYF. The CDR3 DNA is TGTGCCAGCAGTTACTACAGGGGGAAGGGACAAGAGACCCAGTACTTC.

V and J are TRBV20-1 and TRBJ2-2; TRBD2 is a possible D gene (6 bases). From germline, CDR1 is DFQATT and CDR2 SNEGSKA (reference sequence). This CDR3 spans 13 amino acids. Trimming removed 3 bases at V and 6 bases at J, with 11 bases between. The DNA of the CDR3 is TGCAGTGCTAGTGGCGGCGGGGCCGGGGAGCTGTTTTTT. Residues: CSASGGGAGELFF.

V is TRBV30 and J is TRBJ2-5; D uncertain. The CDR3 sequence is 12 residues long. In germline, CDR1 is GTSNPN, CDR2 SVGIG (reference sequence). Trimming shortened V by 1 base and J by 2 bases, and 5 bases separated the two germline ends. CDR3 region: CAWSAGQETQYF. CDR3 nucleotide sequence: TGTGCCTGGAGTGCCGGTCAAGAGACCCAGTACTTC.

The V and J genes are TRBV4-1 and TRBJ1-2, with D unclear. V was shortened by 4 bases and J by 2 bases, with 14 bases between the two germline ends. In germline, CDR1 is MGHRA, CDR2 YSYEKL. The CDR3 spans 15 residues. The CDR3 loop is CASSPPAYRNYGYTF. CDR3 coding DNA: TGCGCCAGCAGCCCCCCCGCGTACAGAAACTATGGCTACACCTTC.

The chain carries TRBV19 and TRBJ2-3; 10 bases fit TRBD2. CDR1 and CDR2 (germline): LNHDA, SQIVND (reference sequence). The CDR3 loop spans 16 amino acids. Germline trimming cut 8 bases from V and 2 bases from J; bases unmatched to any gene: 10. This chain's CDR3 is CASGSGGLFDTDTQYF. In DNA form, the CDR3 reads TGTGCCAGTGGTAGCGGGGGGCTCTTCGACACAGATACGCAGTATTTT.

This clone was picked up one time. The sample carries other DNA sequences with the same CDR3. In nucleotides, the CDR3 is TGTGCCAGCAGTTTACAGGGAGGGAATGGCTACACCTTC. Translated: CASSLQGGNGYTF. This chain joins TRBV12-3 or TRBV12-4 and TRBJ1-2, with a weak D call TRBD1 (5 bases). Trimming took off 2 bases at V and 6 bases at J, with 10 bases between the two ends. CDR3 length: 13 residues.

The chain is built from TRBV5-4 and TRBJ2-7; 7 nucleotides agree with TRBD2. The V gene end was trimmed by 1 base and the J gene end by 4 bases; junction bases not matched to a gene: 2. The CDR3 is 13 residues long. Looked up from germline, CDR1 is SGHNT and CDR2 is YYREEE (reference sequence). As DNA, the CDR3 is TGTGCCAGCAGCTTGAAAGCGGGGTACGAGCAGTACTTC. The encoded protein is CASSLKAGYEQYF.

The chain joins TRBV9 to TRBJ1-1; no clear D gene. This CDR3 is built from 16 residues. The V gene lost 2 bases and the J gene lost 4 bases, with 18 bases spanning the gap. Germline V gene sequence: CDR1 SGDLS, CDR2 YYNGEE. The CDR3 spells CASSVTTVRSGTEAFF. CDR3 DNA sequence: TGTGCCAGCAGCGTGACAACAGTTCGAAGCGGCACTGAAGCTTTCTTT. Full variable domain (rest looked up from reference TRBV9 and TRBJ1-1): DSGVTQTPKHLITATGQRVTLRCSPRSGDLSVYWYQQSLDQGLQFLIQYYNGEERAKGNILERFSAQQFPDLHSELNLSSLELGDSALYFCASSVTTVRSGTEAFFGQGTRLTVV.

The chain joins TRBV27 to TRBJ2-1, with 9 bases identical to TRBD2. Germline V gene sequence: CDR1 MNHEY, CDR2 SMNVEV (reference sequence). CDR3 size: 18 residues. The junction had 12 bases not matched to a gene; V was cut back by 2 bases and J by 4 bases. CDR3 in DNA: TGTGCCAGCAGTTTAGCTGGGCGGGGGGGCCGCCCTTACAATGAGCAGTTCTTC. It translates to CASSLAGRGGRPYNEQFF.

This clone has a single count. The J gene is TRBJ2-1, the V gene TRBV2; 8 bases line up with TRBD2. The CDR3 is 15 residues long. Germline CDR1 SNHLY, CDR2 FYNNEI. Unmatched junction bases numbered 8, after V lost 5 bases and J lost 5 bases. The DNA for the CDR3 is TGTGCCAGCAGTAGCCAGCGGGGGTCTAACAATGAGCAGTTCTTC. Translation: CASSSQRGSNNEQFF.

The chain couples TRBV18 to TRBJ2-7; perhaps TRBD2 as D (6 bases). The CDR3 is 14 residues long. The germline V and J ends were trimmed by 2 bases and 5 bases, with 13 bases remaining between them. CDR1 and CDR2 (germline): KGHSH, LQKENI. The CDR3, as DNA: TGTGCCAGCTCACCAGATTCCGGGAGCGACGAGCAGTACTTC. It encodes CASSPDSGSDEQYF.

The chain joins TRBV5-6 to TRBJ2-2; TRBD1 might be the D (6 bases). Trimming cost V 4 bases and J 3 bases, with 10 bases left between them. This CDR3 is 14 amino acids long. Germline lookup yields CDR1 SGHDT and CDR2 YYEEEE. CDR3 nucleotides: TGTGCCAGCAGCACGGGACAACACACCGGGGAGCTGTTTTTT. This translates into CASSTGQHTGELFF. Using reference TRBV5-6 and TRBJ2-2 for the parts outside the CDR3, the full variable domain is DAGVTQSPTHLIKTRGQQVTLRCSPKSGHDTVSWYQQALGQGPQFIFQYYEEEERQRGNFPDRFSGHQFPNYSSELNVNALLLGDSALYLCASSTGQHTGELFFGEGSRLTVL.

Points on this clone: An end of the junction does not agree with germline; a read error may underlie this. The chain carries TRBV7-9 and TRBJ1-3, with TRBD1 identical over 7 bases. There are 15 residues in the CDR3. Germline CDR1 SEHNR, CDR2 FQNEAQ (reference sequence). The CDR3 DNA sequence: TGTGCCGGCAGAGGGGGCGCAAATCCAGGAAACACCATATATTTT. It specifies CAGRGGANPGNTIYF.

The rearrangement links TRBV6-5 to TRBJ2-7; D is possibly TRBD1 (5 bases). Germline V gene lookup returns CDR1 MNHEY and CDR2 SVGAGI. Trimming cost V 5 bases and J 3 bases, with 11 bases left between them. The CDR3 has 13 residues. The CDR3 protein is CASSRSTDYEQYF. CDR3 coding DNA: TGTGCCAGCAGTAGGTCGACAGACTACGAGCAGTACTTC.

The rearrangement links TRBV7-6 to TRBJ2-2; a weak D match, TRBD1 (5 bases). Germline assignment: CDR1 SGHVS and CDR2 FNYEAQ. Trimming cost V 6 bases and J 0 bases, with 11 bases left between them. CDR3 length equals 15 residues. The CDR3 DNA follows: TGTGCCAGCAGAATCTCAGGGTCGAACACCGGGGAGCTGTTTTTT. Amino acid sequence: CASRISGSNTGELFF. The entire variable domain, with the rest obtained from reference TRBV7-6 and TRBJ2-2, is as follows: GAGVSQSPRYKVTKRGQDVALRCDPISGHVSLYWYRQALGQGPEFLTYFNYEAQQDKSGLPNDRFSAERPEGSISTLTIQRTEQRDSAMYRCASRISGSNTGELFFGEGSRLTVL.

The chain employs TRBV24-1 and TRBJ1-5, with D perhaps TRBD1 (6 bases). Germline V lookup: CDR1 KGHDR, CDR2 SFDVKD. The CDR3 runs to 13 residues. Trimming left V 4 bases short and J 3 bases short, with 6 bases between. The CDR3 bases are TGTGCCACCAGTGAGGGGGCCAATCAGCCCCAGCATTTT. It yields the protein CATSEGANQPQHF.

In DNA, the CDR3 is TGTGCTAGTGGCTCCTCAGGGGGAAATTCACCCCTCCACTTT. Its protein product is CASGSSGGNSPLHF. The chain has TRBV12-5 and TRBJ1-6; 7 nucleotides align to TRBD1. After removal of 6 bases from V and 7 bases from J, the junction contained 6 bases not matched to a gene. Germline assignment: CDR1 LGHNT and CDR2 FRNRAP. The CDR3 spans 14 residues.

This clone was observed once. The chain couples TRBV10-3 to TRBJ2-7, with 9 bases matching TRBD1. V lost 8 bases and J lost 5; bases outside the gene matches: 7. Germline V gene sequence: CDR1 ENHRY, CDR2 SYGVKD. This CDR3 comprises 13 residues. Here the CDR3 reads CAILGQGSHEQYF. The CDR3 coding sequence is TGTGCCATCCTGGGACAGGGAAGCCACGAGCAGTACTTC.

The chain joins TRBV5-1 to TRBJ2-5; 10 nucleotides line up with TRBD2. The germline V gene encodes CDR1 SGHRS and CDR2 YFSETQ. The CDR3 length is 15 residues. V lost 3 bases and J lost 4; bases outside the gene matches: 6. CDR3 in amino acids: CASSSSGGLLETQYF. The CDR3 DNA is TGCGCCAGCAGCTCTAGCGGGGGCCTTCTAGAGACCCAGTACTTC.

This chain links TRBV7-8 with TRBJ2-3; 7 nucleotides align to TRBD2. In germline, CDR1 is SGHVS, CDR2 FQNEAQ. The CDR3 has 16 amino acids. Germline trimming cut 5 bases from V and 2 bases from J; bases unmatched to any gene: 10. DNA for the CDR3: TGTGCCAGCAGCGGGCGCCTCGGGGGGACCACAGATACGCAGTATTTT. It encodes CASSGRLGGTTDTQYF.